Following are 2 T cell receptor beta chains from one sample sequenced in a study of siplizumab effects on memory and regulatory T cells. Using immunoSEQ multiplex PCR, the repertoire was profiled, and TCRdb retains in-frame clones only, with some absent. Of 100,000 or so clones listed, 80% to 95% are singletons. Sequenced input: non-Treg CD4+ T cells sorted from blood. The receptors stem from a human donor in good health.

In this sample, this clone turned up once. The chain combines TRBV19 with TRBJ1-5; tentative D call: TRBD1 (5 bases). CDR3 length: 15 amino acids. Germline CDR1 reads LNHDA; CDR2 reads SQIVND (reference sequence). Trimming removed 3 bases from V and 0 bases from J, with 9 bases in between. CDR3: CASSMRQGSNQPQHF. The DNA for the CDR3 is TGTGCCAGTAGTATGCGTCAGGGTAGCAATCAGCCCCAGCATTTT.

The V gene is TRBV19, the J gene TRBJ2-4, with D perhaps TRBD2 (6 bases). V gave up 7 bases and J gave up 2 bases, with 12 bases separating them. CDR3 length: 14 residues. The germline gives CDR1 LNHDA, CDR2 SQIVND (reference sequence). The CDR3 loop is CASTIGGSKNIQYF. In DNA, the CDR3 is TGTGCCAGTACCATCGGGGGATCCAAAAACATTCAGTACTTC.